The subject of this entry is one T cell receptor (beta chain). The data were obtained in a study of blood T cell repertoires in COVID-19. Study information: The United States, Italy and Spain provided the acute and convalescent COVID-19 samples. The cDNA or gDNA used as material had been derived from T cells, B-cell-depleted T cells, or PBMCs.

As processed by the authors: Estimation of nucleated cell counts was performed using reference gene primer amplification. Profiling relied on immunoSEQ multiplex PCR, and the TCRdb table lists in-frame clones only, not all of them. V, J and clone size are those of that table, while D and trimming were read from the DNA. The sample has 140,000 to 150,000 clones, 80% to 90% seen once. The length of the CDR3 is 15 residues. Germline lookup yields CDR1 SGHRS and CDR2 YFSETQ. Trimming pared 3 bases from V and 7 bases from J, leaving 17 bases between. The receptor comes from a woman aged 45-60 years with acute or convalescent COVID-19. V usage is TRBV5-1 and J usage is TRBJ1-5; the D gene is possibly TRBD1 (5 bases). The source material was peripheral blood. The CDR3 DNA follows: TGCGCCAGCAGCTCCCGGGGGGAAAGTGGACAGCCCCAGCATTTT. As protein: CASSSRGESGQPQHF. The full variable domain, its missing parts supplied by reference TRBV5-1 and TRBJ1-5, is KAGVTQTPRYLIKTRGQQVTLSCSPISGHRSVSWYQQTPGQGLQFLFEYFSETQRNKGNFPGRFSGRQFSNSRSEMNVSTLELGDSALYLCASSSRGESGQPQHFGDGTRLSIL.